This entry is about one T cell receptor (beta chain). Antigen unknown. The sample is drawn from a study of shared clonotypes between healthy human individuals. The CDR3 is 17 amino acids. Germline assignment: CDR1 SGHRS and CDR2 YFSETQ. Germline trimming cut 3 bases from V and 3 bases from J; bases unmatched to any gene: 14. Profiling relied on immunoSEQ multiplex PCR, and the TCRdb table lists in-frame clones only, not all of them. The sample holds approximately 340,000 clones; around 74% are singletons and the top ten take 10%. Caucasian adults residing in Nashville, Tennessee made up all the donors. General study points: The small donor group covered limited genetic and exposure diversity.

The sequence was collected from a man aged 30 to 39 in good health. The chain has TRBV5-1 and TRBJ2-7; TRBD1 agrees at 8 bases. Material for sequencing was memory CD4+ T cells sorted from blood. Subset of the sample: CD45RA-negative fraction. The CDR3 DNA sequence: TGCGCCAGCAGCTCCGGCCGGAACGACAGGGGATTCTACGAGCAGTACTTC. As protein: CASSSGRNDRGFYEQYF.